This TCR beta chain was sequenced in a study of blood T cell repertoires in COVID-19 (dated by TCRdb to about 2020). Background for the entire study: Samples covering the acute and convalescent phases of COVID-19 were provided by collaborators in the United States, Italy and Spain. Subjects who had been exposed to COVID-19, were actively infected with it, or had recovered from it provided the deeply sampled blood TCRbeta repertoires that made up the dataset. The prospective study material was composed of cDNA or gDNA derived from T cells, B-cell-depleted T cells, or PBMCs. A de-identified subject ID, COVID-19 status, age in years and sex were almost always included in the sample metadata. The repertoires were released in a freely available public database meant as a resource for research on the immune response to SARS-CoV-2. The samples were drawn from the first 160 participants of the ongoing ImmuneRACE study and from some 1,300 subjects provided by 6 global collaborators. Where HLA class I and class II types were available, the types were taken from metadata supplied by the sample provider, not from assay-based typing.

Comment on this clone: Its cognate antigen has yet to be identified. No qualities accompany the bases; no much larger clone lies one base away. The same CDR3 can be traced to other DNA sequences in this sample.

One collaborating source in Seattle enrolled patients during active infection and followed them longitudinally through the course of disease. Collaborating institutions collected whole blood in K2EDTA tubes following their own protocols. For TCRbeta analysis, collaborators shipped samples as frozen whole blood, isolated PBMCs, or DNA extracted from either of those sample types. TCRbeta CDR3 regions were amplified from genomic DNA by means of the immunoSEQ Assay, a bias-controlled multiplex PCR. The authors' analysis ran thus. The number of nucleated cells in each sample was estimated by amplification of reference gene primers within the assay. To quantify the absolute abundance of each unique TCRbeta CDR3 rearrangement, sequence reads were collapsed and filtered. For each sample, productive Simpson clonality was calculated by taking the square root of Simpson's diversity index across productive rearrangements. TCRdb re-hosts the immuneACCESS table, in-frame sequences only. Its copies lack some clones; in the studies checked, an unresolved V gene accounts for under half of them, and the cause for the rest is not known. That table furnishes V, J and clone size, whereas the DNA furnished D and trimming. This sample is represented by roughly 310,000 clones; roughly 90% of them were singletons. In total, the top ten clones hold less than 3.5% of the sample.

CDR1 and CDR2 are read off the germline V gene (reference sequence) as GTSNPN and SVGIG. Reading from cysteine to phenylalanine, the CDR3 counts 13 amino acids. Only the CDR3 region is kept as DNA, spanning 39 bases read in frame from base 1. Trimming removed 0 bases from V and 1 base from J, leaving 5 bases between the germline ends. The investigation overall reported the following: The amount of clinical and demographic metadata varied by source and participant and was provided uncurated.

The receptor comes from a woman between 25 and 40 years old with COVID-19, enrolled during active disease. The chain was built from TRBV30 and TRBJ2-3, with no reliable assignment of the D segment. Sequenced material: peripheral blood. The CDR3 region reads CAWSVAGTDTQYF. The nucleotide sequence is TGTGCCTGGAGTGTCGCAGGCACAGATACGCAGTATTTT.